Here is one T cell receptor beta chain with its context. Its matching antigen is unknown. Unrecorded for this donor was the CMV serostatus. PCR amplification relied on 60 Vbeta primers (plus 13 Jbeta primers). Sequencing was performed with immunoSEQ multiplex PCR; in TCRdb, only in-frame clones are kept and a portion is missing. The sample contains some 150,000 clones, approximately 72% of which appear only once. This sample is drawn from a study of cytomegalovirus exposure and HLA in healthy donors. Points from the study as a whole: In a later analysis, TCR beta V- and J-gene trimming showed a link to a missense DCLRE1C variant. Reported results showed that the classifier diagnosed cytomegalovirus status with high specificity and sensitivity. Presence/absence comparisons presumed near-even sequencing depth among donors.

This CDR3 is built from 17 residues. The ends were cut back, 3 bases at V and 4 bases at J, with 17 bases in the middle. The germline CDR1 and CDR2 sequences are SGDLS and YYNGEE. The TCR comes from a human donor in good health. The rearrangement joins TRBV9 to TRBJ2-6, with a weak D call TRBD2 (7 bases). Input material: PBMCs. The CDR3 loop is CASSAGPRGAGANVLTF. In DNA, the CDR3 is TGTGCCAGCAGCGCAGGACCACGGGGGGCCGGGGCCAACGTCCTGACTTTC.